This passage covers 21 T cell receptor beta chains from one sample sequenced in a study of T-cell reconstitution after alpha-beta-depleted transplantation in children. Using unique molecular identifiers, the investigators prepared the TCRbeta library. TCRdb reprocessed the PCR reads with MiXCR, giving one entry per CDR3 protein. Of over 150,000 distinct CDR3 sequences listed, roughly 6.3% are singletons. This specimen consisted of PBMCs, obtained before TCRalphabeta/CD19-depleted stem cell transplant. All receptors come from a girl under three years old with combined immunodeficiency, due to receive a stem cell transplant.

Ten or more counts support this clonotype. The chain links TRBV12-3 or TRBV12-4 to TRBJ2-1; D is possibly TRBD1 (6 bases). The CDR3 length is 15 residues. V was pared by 3 bases and J by 4 bases, with 13 bases between. The CDR3 here is CASSFPGTLYNEQFF. CDR3 DNA sequence: TGTGCCAGCAGTTTCCCCGGGACACTGTACAATGAGCAGTTCTTC.

This clonotype was found many times. The J gene is TRBJ2-2, the V gene TRBV28; the D is unclear. The CDR3 spans 14 residues. Germline CDR1 reads MDHEN; CDR2 reads SYDVKM. V dropped 4 bases and J dropped 5 bases, with 11 bases sitting between them. CDR3 loop: CASSSILETGELFF. The CDR3 DNA reads TGTGCCAGCAGTTCCATACTGGAGACCGGGGAGCTGTTTTTT.

This clonotype was picked up many times. The chain recombines TRBV11-2 with TRBJ2-1, with a tentative D call TRBD1 (6 bases). There are 19 residues in the CDR3. With 2 bases removed from V and 2 bases from J, the gap between germline ends came to 22 bases. From germline, CDR1 is SGHAT and CDR2 FQNNGV. CDR3 residues: CASSLFWGRQRPTYNEQFF. The CDR3 nucleotides read TGTGCCAGCAGCTTATTCTGGGGGCGACAGAGACCTACCTACAATGAGCAGTTCTTC.

This clonotype has a count of ten or more. This chain links TRBV24-1 with TRBJ2-7; unclear D gene. This CDR3 region has 13 residues. Germline-derived CDR1 and CDR2 are KGHDR and SFDVKD. The V and J ends lost 3 bases and 2 bases respectively, with 7 bases between them. CDR3 nucleotide sequence: TGTGCCACCAGTGATGGGCTGACCTACGAGCAGTACTTC. Protein: CATSDGLTYEQYF.

In its sample, this clonotype was seen many times. The rearrangement uses TRBV5-5 and TRBJ2-1, with 8 bases aligning to TRBD1. Trimming at V came to 0 bases and at J to 7 bases, leaving 9 bases not matched to a gene. Germline V lookup: CDR1 SGHKS, CDR2 YYEKEE (reference sequence). This CDR3 has 16 residues. The CDR3 reads CASSLDPRGRGNEQFF. Here the CDR3 DNA reads TGTGCCAGCAGCTTGGACCCCAGGGGGCGCGGGAATGAGCAGTTCTTC.

With respect to this clonotype: A read error may account for a junction end that differs from germline. As DNA, the CDR3 is TGCTGTGCTAGAGACCCCCCGACTAGCGGGAGAGACAATGAGCAGTTCTTC. This translates into CCARDPPTSGRDNEQFF. V usage is TRBV20-1 and J usage is TRBJ2-1, with 12 bases lining up with TRBD2. Germline CDR1 and CDR2: DFQATT and SNEGSKA (reference sequence). This CDR3 has 17 residues.

This clonotype came up many times. This chain connects TRBV20-1 to TRBJ2-5, with D unclear. The ends were cut back, 4 bases at V and 2 bases at J, with 5 bases in the middle. Germline V CDR1 and CDR2: DFQATT, SNEGSKA (reference sequence). The CDR3 length is 11 residues. CDR3 in amino acids: CSATSQETQYF. Written as DNA, the CDR3 is TGCAGTGCTACTAGTCAAGAGACCCAGTACTTC.

This clonotype was seen ten or more times. The chain is built from TRBV5-1 and TRBJ2-5, with a tentative D call TRBD1 (6 bases). The ends were cut back, 2 bases at V and 3 bases at J, with 8 bases in the middle. CDR1 and CDR2 from the germline V gene are SGHRS and YFSETQ. The CDR3 has 13 amino acids. CDR3 nucleotides: TGCGCCAGCAGCTTTTCAGGGGAAGAGACCCAGTACTTC. Amino acid sequence: CASSFSGEETQYF.

This clonotype was seen repeatedly, ten times or more. J is TRBJ1-5 and V is TRBV28; D unclear. Trimming stripped 9 bases from V and 1 base from J, with 19 bases between. Germline CDR1 is MDHEN and CDR2 is SYDVKM. CDR3 length: 16 residues. CDR3 amino acids: CASRIQSGVSNQPQHF. In DNA form, the CDR3 reads TGTGCCAGTCGAATACAGTCAGGAGTAAGCAATCAGCCCCAGCATTTT.

This clonotype was counted ten times or more. This chain links TRBV4-1 with TRBJ2-1; no firm D call. Germline lookup yields CDR1 MGHRA and CDR2 YSYEKL. The V gene lost 1 base and the J gene lost 7 bases, with 8 bases spanning the gap. The CDR3 runs to 13 residues. DNA of the CDR3: TGCGCCAGCAGCCAAGCTACTTGGAATGAGCAGTTCTTC. This translates into CASSQATWNEQFF.

The table lists this clonotype with many counts. The CDR3 here is CATTERGTDTQYF. In nucleotides, the CDR3 is TGTGCCACCACTGAGCGGGGAACAGATACGCAGTATTTT. V and J are TRBV24-1 and TRBJ2-3; TRBD2 matches 7 bases. J gave up 3 bases and V 8 bases, and 4 bases lay outside the gene matches. The CDR3 covers 13 residues. Germline CDR1 and CDR2: KGHDR and SFDVKD.

The genes are TRBV30 and TRBJ2-3; D gene uncertain. With 5 bases removed from V and 2 bases from J, the gap between germline ends came to 8 bases. From germline, CDR1 is GTSNPN and CDR2 SVGIG (reference sequence). The length of the CDR3 is 12 residues. CDR3 in amino acids: CAWARTTDTQYF. Written as DNA, the CDR3 is TGTGCCTGGGCTAGAACCACAGATACGCAGTATTTT.

The chain employs TRBV19 and TRBJ1-2; tentative D call: TRBD1 (6 bases). Germline assignment: CDR1 LNHDA and CDR2 SQIVND (reference sequence). V was clipped by 5 bases and J by 7 bases, with 8 bases between them. The CDR3 runs 11 residues. This chain's CDR3 is CASSSGVGYTF. The CDR3 DNA follows: TGTGCCAGTAGTTCAGGGGTTGGCTACACCTTC.

The V gene is TRBV3-1, the J gene TRBJ2-3, with TRBD2 matching 8 bases. V lost 1 base, J lost 6 bases, and 9 bases stayed unmatched. This CDR3 comprises 16 residues. CDR1 and CDR2 (germline): LGHDT, YNNKEL (reference sequence). CDR3 sequence: CASSQVRGADWDTQYF. The CDR3 DNA reads TGTGCCAGCAGCCAAGTGCGGGGGGCCGATTGGGATACGCAGTATTTT.

Note on this clonotype: A read error may produce the germline difference seen at one junction end. This chain uses TRBV7-6 with TRBJ2-5, with D unclear. Germline V gene sequence: CDR1 SGHVS, CDR2 FNYEAQ. The CDR3 loop spans 11 amino acids. The CDR3 nucleotides read TGTGCCGGCAGCTTTAAGGAGACCCAGTACTTC. Residues: CAGSFKETQYF.

This clonotype was seen many times. The gene calls are TRBV20-1 and TRBJ2-3; 13 bases match TRBD2. This CDR3 comprises 16 residues. CDR1 and CDR2 from the germline V gene are DFQATT and SNEGSKA (reference sequence). The V and J ends lost 0 bases and 2 bases, in that order; junction bases with no gene match: 2. The CDR3 region has the DNA TGCAGTGCTAGAGAACTAGCGGGGGGGCCCACAGATACGCAGTATTTT. It encodes CSARELAGGPTDTQYF.

V is TRBV7-2 and J is TRBJ2-3; D remains unclear. The CDR3 has 12 amino acids. The ends were cut back, 5 bases at V and 6 bases at J, with 9 bases in the middle. Germline assignment: CDR1 SGHTA and CDR2 FQGNSA. The CDR3 here is CASSPPRDTQYF. In DNA, the CDR3 is TGTGCCAGCAGCCCCCCCCGTGATACGCAGTATTTT.

The rearrangement uses TRBV7-9 and TRBJ2-3; D is perhaps TRBD1 or TRBD2 (5 bases each). In germline, CDR1 is SEHNR, CDR2 FQNEAQ (reference sequence). Trimming removed 5 bases from V and 6 bases from J, with 21 bases in between. The CDR3 covers 16 residues. The DNA of the CDR3 is TGTGCCAGCAGCCCTATATATAGAGTGAGGGACGATACGCAGTATTTT. Translation gives CASSPIYRVRDDTQYF.

The sample holds many counts of this clonotype. CDR3 DNA: TGTGCCAGCAGCCCCCCACAGGGGGGGACTGAAGCTTTCTTT. Protein sequence: CASSPPQGGTEAFF. V and J are TRBV7-9 and TRBJ1-1; 8 bases are a match to TRBD1. J gave up 5 bases and V 5 bases, and 7 bases lay outside the gene matches. The CDR3 loop spans 14 amino acids. Germline V lookup: CDR1 SEHNR, CDR2 FQNEAQ (reference sequence).

This clonotype was picked up many times. The rearrangement uses TRBV20-1 and TRBJ2-7, with D unresolved. The CDR3 is 13 residues long. Trimming took off 6 bases at V and 2 bases at J, with 14 bases between the two ends. Germline CDR1 and CDR2: DFQATT and SNEGSKA (reference sequence). The CDR3 region is CSAGSAEAYEQYF. In DNA form, the CDR3 reads TGCAGTGCCGGGTCTGCAGAGGCCTACGAGCAGTACTTC.

The chain links TRBV10-3 to TRBJ2-7; 14 nucleotides align to TRBD2. After removal of 6 bases from V and 2 bases from J, the junction contained 6 bases not matched to a gene. The CDR3 runs to 16 residues. CDR1 ENHRY and CDR2 SYGVKD come from the germline V gene. The CDR3: CAISVPGLAGAYEQYF. As DNA, the CDR3 is TGTGCCATCAGCGTCCCGGGACTAGCGGGAGCCTACGAGCAGTACTTC.